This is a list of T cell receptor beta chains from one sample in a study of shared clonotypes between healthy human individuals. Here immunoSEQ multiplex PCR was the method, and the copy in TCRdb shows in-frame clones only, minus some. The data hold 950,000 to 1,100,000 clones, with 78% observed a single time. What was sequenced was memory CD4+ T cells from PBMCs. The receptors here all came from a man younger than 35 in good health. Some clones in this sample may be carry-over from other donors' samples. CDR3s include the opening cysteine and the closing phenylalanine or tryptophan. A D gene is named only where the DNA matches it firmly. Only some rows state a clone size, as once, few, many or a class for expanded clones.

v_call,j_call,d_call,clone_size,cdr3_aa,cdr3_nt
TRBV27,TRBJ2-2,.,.,CASSPVSPADTGELFF,TGTGCCAGCAGCCCCGTTTCTCCAGCGGACACCGGGGAGCTGTTTTTT
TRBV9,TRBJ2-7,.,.,CASSVEWGNPSYEQYF,TGTGCCAGCAGCGTAGAATGGGGGAACCCCTCCTACGAGCAGTACTTC
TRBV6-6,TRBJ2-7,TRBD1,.,CASILGQGRDEQYF,TGTGCCAGCATTCTGGGACAGGGAAGAGACGAGCAGTACTTC
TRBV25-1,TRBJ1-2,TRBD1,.,CASSDPSATGGYGYTF,TGTGCCAGCAGTGATCCCTCAGCGACAGGGGGGTATGGCTACACCTTC
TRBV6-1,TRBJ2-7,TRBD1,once,CASRDTGAKSYEQYF,TGTGCCAGCAGGGATACAGGGGCCAAGTCCTACGAGCAGTACTTC
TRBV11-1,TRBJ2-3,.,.,CASSPTREDTQYF,TGTGCCAGCAGCCCCACGAGGGAAGATACGCAGTATTTT
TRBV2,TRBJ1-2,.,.,CASSERSPYGYTF,TGTGCCAGCAGTGAACGCAGCCCCTATGGCTACACCTTC
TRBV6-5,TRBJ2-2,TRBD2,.,CASSSRTSYTGELFF,TGTGCCAGCAGTTCGCGGACTAGCTACACCGGGGAGCTGTTTTTT
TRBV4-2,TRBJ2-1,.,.,CASSQDRGYNEQFF,TGTGCCAGCAGCCAAGATCGCGGTTACAATGAGCAGTTCTTC
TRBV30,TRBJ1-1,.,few,CARALTSGATEAFF,TGTGCCCGAGCATTAACCTCAGGGGCCACTGAAGCTTTCTTT
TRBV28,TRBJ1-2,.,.,CASSYRGAYSYGYTF,TGTGCCAGCAGTTACCGGGGGGCGTATTCCTATGGCTACACCTTC
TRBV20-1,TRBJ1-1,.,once,CSPWGTEAFF,TGCAGTCCGTGGGGCACTGAAGCTTTCTTT
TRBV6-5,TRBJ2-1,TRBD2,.,CASSNRGGEQFF,TGTGCCAGCAGTAACCGCGGGGGTGAGCAGTTCTTC
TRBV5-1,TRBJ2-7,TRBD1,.,CASSLLQGAHEQYF,TGCGCCAGCAGCTTACTGCAGGGGGCCCACGAGCAGTACTTC
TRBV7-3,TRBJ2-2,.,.,CASSLTPLPAGELFF,TGTGCCAGCAGCTTAACCCCTCTCCCGGCGGGGGAGCTGTTTTTT
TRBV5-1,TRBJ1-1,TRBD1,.,CASSLGPGGRVDTEAFF,TGCGCCAGCAGCTTGGGGCCAGGGGGAAGAGTAGACACTGAAGCTTTCTTT
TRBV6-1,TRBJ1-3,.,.,CASKFSGNTIYF,TGTGCCAGCAAGTTCTCTGGAAACACCATATATTTT
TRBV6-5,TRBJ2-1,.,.,CASSYSATSEQFF,TGTGCCAGCAGTTACTCTGCGACATCTGAGCAGTTCTTC
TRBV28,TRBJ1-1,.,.,CASSASGRDTEAFF,TGTGCCAGCAGTGCCTCGGGGAGGGACACTGAAGCTTTCTTT
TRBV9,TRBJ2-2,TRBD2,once,CASSVFSGPANTGELFF,TGTGCCAGCAGCGTATTTAGCGGGCCTGCGAACACCGGGGAGCTGTTTTTT
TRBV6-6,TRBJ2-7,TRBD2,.,CASSPAGGNLREQYF,TGTGCCAGCAGCCCAGCGGGGGGGAACCTACGCGAGCAGTACTTC
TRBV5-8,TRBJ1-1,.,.,CASGMGRGAPEAFF,TGTGCCAGCGGAATGGGACGGGGGGCCCCTGAAGCTTTCTTT
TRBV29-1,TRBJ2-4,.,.,CSVAGPNNIQYF,TGCAGCGTTGCTGGTCCGAACAACATTCAGTACTTC
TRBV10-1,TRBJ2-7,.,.,CASSGGRGRGPNPDYEQYF,TGCGCCAGCAGTGGTGGGAGGGGCAGGGGGCCGAACCCGGACTACGAGCAGTACTTC
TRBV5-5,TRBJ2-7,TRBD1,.,CASSLGPNRGSSYEQYF,TGTGCCAGCAGCTTGGGGCCCAACAGGGGTTCTTCCTACGAGCAGTACTTC
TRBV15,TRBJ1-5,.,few,CATSRDSYSNQPQHF,TGTGCCACCAGCAGAGATTCATATAGCAATCAGCCCCAGCATTTT
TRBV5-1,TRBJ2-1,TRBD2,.,CASSLGGRGYNEQFF,TGCGCCAGCAGCTTGGGCGGGAGGGGGTACAATGAGCAGTTCTTC
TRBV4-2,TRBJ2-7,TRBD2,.,CASSQDRGGRSGEQYF,TGTGCCAGCAGCCAAGATAGGGGCGGGAGAAGTGGGGAGCAGTACTTC
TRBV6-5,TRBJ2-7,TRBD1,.,CASSYSWDSTYEQYF,TGTGCCAGCAGTTACTCATGGGACAGCACCTACGAGCAGTACTTC
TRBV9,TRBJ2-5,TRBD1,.,CASSPEGGRETRYF,TGTGCCAGCAGCCCCGAAGGGGGCAGAGAGACCCGGTACTTC
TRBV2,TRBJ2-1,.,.,CASSVTGYNEQFF,TGTGCCAGCAGTGTGACAGGTTACAATGAGCAGTTCTTC
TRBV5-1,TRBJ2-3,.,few,CASRRFGDSTDTQYF,TGCGCCAGCAGGAGGTTTGGGGATAGCACAGATACGCAGTATTTT
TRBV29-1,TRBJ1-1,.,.,CSVEEGQVTFF,TGCAGCGTTGAAGAGGGACAAGTAACTTTCTTT
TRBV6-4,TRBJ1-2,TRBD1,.,CASSDSLGRGDGEGYTF,TGTGCCAGCAGTGACTCCCTGGGCAGGGGGGATGGGGAGGGCTACACCTTC
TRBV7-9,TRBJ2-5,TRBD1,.,CASSLAGTGETQYF,TGTGCCAGCAGCTTAGCTGGGACAGGGGAGACCCAGTACTTC
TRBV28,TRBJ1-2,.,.,CAARRNYGYTF,TGTGCCGCAAGGCGCAACTATGGCTACACCTTC
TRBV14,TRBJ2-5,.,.,CASSQTQGIKYF,TGTGCCAGCAGCCAAACGCAGGGTATAAAGTACTTC
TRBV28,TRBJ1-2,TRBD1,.,CASSSPGKGAQGYTF,TGTGCCAGCAGTTCCCCGGGGAAGGGGGCGCAGGGCTACACCTTC
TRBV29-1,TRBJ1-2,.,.,CSVGGNYGYTF,TGCAGCGTTGGGGGTAACTATGGCTACACCTTC
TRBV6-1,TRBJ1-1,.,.,CASSADSSGTEAFF,TGTGCCAGCAGTGCGGACTCCTCGGGGACTGAAGCTTTCTTT
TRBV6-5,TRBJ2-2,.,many,CASSYSGAAGELFF,TGTGCCAGCAGTTACTCAGGCGCAGCCGGGGAGCTGTTTTTT
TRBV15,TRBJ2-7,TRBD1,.,CATSRVDRDSYEQYF,TGTGCCACCAGCAGGGTGGACAGGGACTCCTACGAGCAGTACTTC
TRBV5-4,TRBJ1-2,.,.,CASSLLWAGVDYGYTF,TGTGCCAGCAGCTTGCTCTGGGCAGGGGTTGACTATGGCTACACCTTC
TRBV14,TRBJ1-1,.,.,CASSPRGGWNTEAFF,TGTGCCAGCAGCCCCCGCGGGGGGTGGAACACTGAAGCTTTCTTT
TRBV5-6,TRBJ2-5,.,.,CASSSPRAETQYF,TGTGCCAGCAGCTCGCCCCGGGCAGAGACCCAGTACTTC
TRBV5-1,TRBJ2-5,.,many,CASSLGGGGSGETQYF,TGCGCCAGCAGCCTTGGGGGCGGGGGCTCGGGAGAGACCCAGTACTTC
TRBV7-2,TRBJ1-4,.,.,CASSLASAATNEKLFF,TGTGCCAGCAGCTTAGCGTCGGCAGCAACTAATGAAAAACTGTTTTTT